Detailed here is one T cell receptor (beta chain). Its target is not known. These data come from a study of post-analysis software for immune sequencing data. TCR beta cDNA libraries had unique molecular identifiers. T cells numbering about 0.85 to 10 million yielded roughly 500,000 cDNA molecules. TCRdb ran MiXCR on the PCR reads and lists one entry per CDR3 protein. The sample comprises approximately 770,000 distinct CDR3 sequences, 40% to 55% of which are singletons, and around 4.7% rests with the top ten. Study observations and caveats: The study found TRBV5-6, TRBV5-1 and TRBV20-1 among 5 or 6 TRBV segments more frequent in patients than controls.

Germline V gene lookup returns CDR1 MRHNA and CDR2 SNTAGT. Trimming shortened V by 10 bases and J by 8 bases, and 17 bases separated the two germline ends. The CDR3 is 12 residues long. This TCR derives from a girl aged 5 to 17 with multiple sclerosis. The specimen sequenced was blood. V usage is TRBV6-4 and J usage is TRBJ1-1; D is uncertain. For the CDR3, the DNA is TGTGCCAACCTTTTGGTACCCATCGAAGCTTTCTTT. This translates into CANLLVPIEAFF.